Presented here are 20 T cell receptor beta chains from one specimen sequenced in a study of beta chain features in type 1 diabetes. Study-level results: TCRB CDR3s were moderately but significantly shorter in Type 1 diabetes patients in all four CD4+ subsets.

No antigen has been identified for these receptors. Expressed TCRB transcripts were sequenced after all isolated RNA was converted to cDNA. Clones were sequenced by immunoSEQ multiplex PCR, and TCRdb holds only the in-frame ones, with some missing. This table holds about 270,000 clones, approximately 14% found once. The sequenced material came from naive CD4+ T cells from blood. The source is a man aged 30-40 years with type 1 diabetes.

The CDR3 loop reads CASSLRTSGDQYF. For the CDR3, the DNA is TGTGCCAGCAGCCTCCGGACTAGCGGAGATCAGTACTTC. This chain connects TRBV14 to TRBJ2-7, with 10 bases lining up with TRBD2. The V gene's germline CDR1 is SGHDN and CDR2 FVKESK. The V and J ends lost 4 bases and 10 bases, in that order; junction bases with no gene match: 7. The CDR3 runs to 13 residues.

The chain joins TRBV6-5 to TRBJ2-7; TRBD1 matches at 7 bases. The germline V gene has CDR1 MNHEY and CDR2 SVGAGI. The CDR3 loop spans 14 amino acids. The V gene end was trimmed by 5 bases and the J gene end by 3 bases; junction bases not matched to a gene: 7. CDR3 sequence: CASSMTGSRYEQYF. The CDR3, as DNA: TGTGCCAGCAGTATGACAGGGTCACGCTACGAGCAGTACTTC.

This clone was counted a few times. V and J are TRBV4-2 and TRBJ2-1, with TRBD2 identical over 10 bases. The CDR3 is made up of 17 amino acids. With 2 bases clipped from V and 7 bases from J, the junction kept 11 bases outside the gene matches. In germline, CDR1 is LGHNA, CDR2 YNFKEQ. The CDR3 nucleotides are TGTGCCAGCAGCCAATCTCCTAGCGGGAGTAGGTATAATGAGCAGTTCTTC. Its translation: CASSQSPSGSRYNEQFF.

This chain connects TRBV5-1 to TRBJ2-1, with 11 bases matching TRBD2. The CDR3 totals 15 residues. The germline CDR1 and CDR2 sequences are SGHRS and YFSETQ. Trimming cost V 2 bases and J 5 bases; bases outside gene matches: 3. The CDR3 spells CASSLLAGVNNEQFF. For the CDR3, the DNA is TGCGCCAGCAGCTTACTAGCGGGAGTAAACAATGAGCAGTTCTTC.

The J gene is TRBJ2-3, the V gene TRBV2, with D tentatively TRBD1 (6 bases). V was pared by 6 bases and J by 3 bases, with 13 bases between. The CDR3 is made up of 14 amino acids. Germline assignment: CDR1 SNHLY and CDR2 FYNNEI. In DNA, the CDR3 is TGTGCCAGCAGGGCCCAGGGGCGAACAGATACGCAGTATTTT. This gives the protein CASRAQGRTDTQYF.

This clone was picked up a small number of times. The chain combines TRBV5-1 with TRBJ2-1; 10 bases align to TRBD2. CDR3 length: 14 residues. V was clipped by 7 bases and J by 7 bases; unmatched bases: 8. Germline V gene sequence: CDR1 SGHRS, CDR2 YFSETQ. The CDR3 coding sequence is TGCGCCAGCGGAGGGGCTAGCGGGAGTAATGAGCAGTTCTTC. As protein: CASGGASGSNEQFF. Full variable domain (rest looked up from reference TRBV5-1 and TRBJ2-1): KAGVTQTPRYLIKTRGQQVTLSCSPISGHRSVSWYQQTPGQGLQFLFEYFSETQRNKGNFPGRFSGRQFSNSRSEMNVSTLELGDSALYLCASGGASGSNEQFFGPGTRLTVL.

This rearrangement joins TRBV9 to TRBJ2-1; 7 nucleotides agree with TRBD2. In germline, CDR1 is SGDLS, CDR2 YYNGEE. The CDR3 runs to 15 residues. The V segment lost 3 bases and the J segment 4 bases; nucleotides outside the gene matches: 7. The CDR3 bases are TGTGCCAGCAGCGCCCGGGACTACCTTTACAATGAGCAGTTCTTC. This gives the protein CASSARDYLYNEQFF.

This sequence joins TRBV25-1 and TRBJ1-4; 7 bases align to TRBD1. Per germline, CDR1 MGHDK and CDR2 SYGVNS. The V segment lost 5 bases and the J segment 7 bases; nucleotides outside the gene matches: 10. This CDR3 is built from 15 residues. CDR3 sequence (DNA): TGTGCCAGCAGTTCGACAGGGTTTTCTCGTGAAAAACTGTTTTTT. Translating gives CASSSTGFSREKLFF.

This chain uses TRBV28 with TRBJ2-1, with TRBD2 as a possible D gene (5 bases). Germline V gene data show CDR1 as MDHEN and CDR2 as SYDVKM. Trimming left V 5 bases short and J 4 bases short, with 12 bases between. The CDR3 length is 14 residues. The CDR3 DNA sequence: TGTGCCAGCAGTCCCCCACTAGTTTACAATGAGCAGTTCTTC. It is translated as CASSPPLVYNEQFF.

This chain uses TRBV7-9 with TRBJ2-7, with TRBD1 identical over 9 bases. Looked up from germline, CDR1 is SEHNR and CDR2 is FQNEAQ (reference sequence). The trim removed 4 bases at V and 8 bases at J, leaving 9 bases unmatched. This CDR3 has 14 amino acids. CDR3 sequence reads: CASSSDRDRAKQYF. The CDR3, as DNA: TGTGCCAGCAGCTCAGACCGGGACAGGGCCAAGCAGTACTTC. The complete variable domain, with remaining parts taken from reference TRBV7-9 and TRBJ2-7, reads DTGVSQNPRHKITKRGQNVTFRCDPISEHNRLYWYRQTLGQGPEFLTYFQNEAQLEKSRLLSDRFSAERPKGSFSTLEIQRTEQGDSAMYLCASSSDRDRAKQYFGPGTRLTVT.

The CDR3 DNA reads as TGTGCCAGCAGCCGACGGCGGGATTTGGGGGGCGAGCAGTACTTC. It is translated as CASSRRRDLGGEQYF. The rearrangement links TRBV11-2 to TRBJ2-7; possible D gene TRBD2, 6 bases. Trimming removed 5 bases at V and 6 bases at J, with 20 bases between. The CDR3 sequence is 15 residues long. Germline V gene data show CDR1 as SGHAT and CDR2 as FQNNGV.

The chain is built from TRBV5-1 and TRBJ2-5, with 8 nucleotides matching TRBD1. V lost 0 bases to trimming and J lost 5 bases; unmatched junction nucleotides: 9. The CDR3 length is 16 residues. CDR1 is SGHRS and CDR2 is YFSETQ in the germline V gene. This CDR3 is CASSLEGSGGLETQYF. CDR3 nucleotides: TGCGCCAGCAGCTTGGAAGGTTCAGGGGGCTTGGAGACCCAGTACTTC.

This clone has just a few counts. Distinct nucleotide sequences in the sample also encode this CDR3. The chain recombines TRBV30 with TRBJ1-5; weak D call: TRBD1 (5 bases). Germline V gene sequence: CDR1 GTSNPN, CDR2 SVGIG (reference sequence). Trimming left V 0 bases short and J 7 bases short, with 10 bases between. The CDR3 loop spans 13 amino acids. The CDR3, as DNA: TGTGCCTGGAGTGTACAGGAGGGACAGCCCCAGCATTTT. It translates to CAWSVQEGQPQHF.

The chain couples TRBV29-1 to TRBJ2-3, with 9 bases lining up with TRBD2. CDR3 length: 18 amino acids. Unmatched junction bases numbered 12, after V lost 0 bases and J lost 2 bases. The V gene's germline CDR1 is SQVTM and CDR2 ANQGSEA. The CDR3 region is CSVEDSGRLAAPTDTQYF. Written as DNA, the CDR3 is TGCAGCGTTGAAGATTCGGGAAGACTAGCGGCCCCCACAGATACGCAGTATTTT.

V gene TRBV7-9 combines with J gene TRBJ2-1; D may be TRBD2 (6 bases). The germline V and J ends were trimmed by 3 bases and 1 base, with 10 bases remaining between them. CDR1 is SEHNR, CDR2 FQNEAQ, per germline (reference sequence). This CDR3 spans 15 amino acids. CDR3 sequence: CASSFRGTSYNEQFF. The CDR3 DNA follows: TGTGCCAGCAGCTTTCGCGGGACGTCCTACAATGAGCAGTTCTTC.

This chain joins TRBV7-2 and TRBJ1-2, with D perhaps TRBD1 (5 bases). The CDR3 extends over 15 amino acids. V lost 4 bases and J 5 bases, leaving 17 bases between the germline ends. Germline CDR1 reads SGHTA; CDR2 reads FQGNSA. This chain's CDR3 is CASSSRQTLGYGYTF. The CDR3 DNA is TGTGCCAGCAGCTCTAGACAGACCTTAGGGTATGGCTACACCTTC.

This chain joins TRBV11-2 and TRBJ2-7; TRBD2 aligns across 13 bases. The CDR3 consists of 16 residues. The germline V gene encodes CDR1 SGHAT and CDR2 FQNNGV. J lost 0 bases, V lost 4 bases, and 3 bases had no gene match. The CDR3 here is CASSSGLAGPSYEQYF. CDR3 sequence (DNA): TGTGCCAGCAGCTCGGGACTAGCGGGACCCTCCTACGAGCAGTACTTC.

J is TRBJ2-1 and V is TRBV30, with TRBD2 matching 8 bases. This CDR3 is built from 18 residues. The trim removed 1 base at V and 4 bases at J, leaving 15 bases unmatched. Germline V gene lookup returns CDR1 GTSNPN and CDR2 SVGIG (reference sequence). The CDR3 DNA sequence: TGTGCCTGGAGTGGGATAACGTTGGTCGGGAGGGGGTACAATGAGCAGTTCTTC. It codes for CAWSGITLVGRGYNEQFF.

The chain couples TRBV5-1 to TRBJ2-1, with D perhaps TRBD1 (6 bases). CDR1 is SGHRS, CDR2 YFSETQ, per germline. This CDR3 is 15 amino acids long. V gave up 0 bases and J gave up 1 base, with 8 bases separating them. CDR3 nucleotides: TGCGCCAGCAGCTTGGATCAGGGGTCCTACAATGAGCAGTTCTTC. This sequence encodes CASSLDQGSYNEQFF.

This clone was picked up one time. The chain employs TRBV13 and TRBJ2-7; 10 bases map to TRBD2. The CDR3 consists of 15 residues. Per germline, CDR1 PRHDT and CDR2 FYEKMQ (reference sequence). Trimming at V came to 5 bases and at J to 5 bases, leaving 9 bases not matched to a gene. In DNA form, the CDR3 reads TGTGCCAGCAGCCCCAGCGGGAGGGCCTTCCACGAGCAGTACTTC. Its protein product is CASSPSGRAFHEQYF.